This TCR beta chain was identified during a study of low-dose radiotherapy and immunotherapy resistance in tumors. V was shortened by 5 bases and J by 2 bases, with 16 bases between the two germline ends. Germline values: CDR1 LNHDA, CDR2 SQIVND (reference sequence). This CDR3 is built from 16 residues. Alpha- and beta-chain coverage of first-strand cDNA came from TRAV- and TRBV-specific primers. The TCRs were subjected to amplification over around 19 PCR cycles employing a constant-region primer in conjunction with a V-primer adapter. TCRdb reanalysed the reads using MiXCR and keeps one entry per CDR3 protein. The sample includes around 100,000 distinct CDR3 sequences, 20% of them seen just once. This clonotype was observed at least ten times. Time point given: after trial treatment. The treatment here: LDRT plus nivolumab, ipilimumab, low-dose cyclophosphamide and aspirin (RACIN trial).

The chain is built from TRBV19 and TRBJ1-5; D is unclear. This clonotype was obtained from a female donor with ovarian cancer. The sequences come from PBMCs, collected after low-dose radiotherapy plus immunotherapy. The CDR3 loop reads CASSLQTYLGNQPQHF. CDR3 in DNA: TGTGCCAGTAGTTTACAGACGTATCTGGGCAATCAGCCCCAGCATTTT.